The 23 T cell receptor beta chains presented below share a single source sample, sequenced in a study of OX40 agonist ivuxolimab in advanced cancers. Sequencing was performed with immunoSEQ multiplex PCR; in TCRdb, only in-frame clones are kept and a portion is missing. The repertoire holds fewer than 85,000 clones, 80% to 90% seen once, with 6.2% in the top ten. The material sequenced was CD4+ or CD8+ T cells sorted from blood, taken in a trial of the OX40 agonist ivuxolimab. The receptors derive from an adult with an advanced solid tumor such as melanoma, head and neck, liver or kidney cancer.

Note on this clone: The junction and the germline gene differ at one end; a read error may be behind it. The chain is built from TRBV28 and TRBJ1-2, with TRBD1 matching over 9 bases. There are 16 residues in the CDR3. Germline loops: CDR1 MDHEN, CDR2 SYDVKM. CDR3 DNA: TGTGCCAGCAGTTTCGTTTCCCCGGGACAGGGAAATGGTTACACCTTC. This codes for CASSFVSPGQGNGYTF.

The gene calls are TRBV30 and TRBJ1-2, with 10 bases fitting TRBD1. This CDR3 contains 17 residues. In germline, CDR1 is GTSNPN, CDR2 SVGIG (reference sequence). V lost 3 bases, J lost 1 base, and 11 bases stayed unmatched. CDR3: CAWRAPGTGVFNYGYTF. In nucleotides, the CDR3 is TGTGCCTGGAGAGCTCCGGGGACAGGGGTTTTTAACTATGGCTACACCTTC.

The chain uses TRBV5-6 and TRBJ1-3; weak D call: TRBD1 (6 bases). This CDR3 contains 16 residues. V lost 2 bases and J lost 0, with 12 bases in between. Germline CDR1 reads SGHDT; CDR2 reads YYEEEE. CDR3 protein: CASSLLQGFSGNTIYF. CDR3 DNA sequence: TGTGCCAGCAGCTTATTACAGGGCTTCTCTGGAAACACCATATATTTT.

In this sample, this clone turned up a few times. This chain joins TRBV30 and TRBJ1-1; TRBD1 matches 7 bases. The CDR3 covers 10 residues. The germline CDR1 and CDR2 sequences are GTSNPN and SVGIG (reference sequence). The V and J ends lost 8 bases and 4 bases, in that order; junction bases with no gene match: 1. This CDR3 is CAQGGTEAFF. As DNA, the CDR3 is TGTGCCCAGGGGGGCACTGAAGCTTTCTTT. Together with reference TRBV30 and TRBJ1-1, the CDR3 gives the full variable domain: SQTIHQWPATLVQPVGSPLSLECTVEGTSNPNLYWYRQAAGRGLQLLFYSVGIGQISSEVPQNLSASRPQDRQFILSSKKLLLSDSGFYLCAQGGTEAFFGQGTRLTVV.

As regards this clone: At one end the junction does not follow the germline gene, possibly because of a read error. The chain has TRBV11-1 and TRBJ2-5; D uncertain. CDR1 and CDR2 (germline): SGHAT, FQDESV (reference sequence). This CDR3 spans 14 amino acids. The CDR3 sequence is CAGSQRVEQETQYF. CDR3 bases: TGTGCCGGCAGTCAGAGAGTAGAGCAAGAGACCCAGTACTTC.

The chain links TRBV5-1 to TRBJ2-3; D is perhaps TRBD2 (7 bases). The CDR3 runs to 15 residues. From germline, CDR1 is SGHRS and CDR2 YFSETQ. V lost 5 bases to trimming and J lost 3 bases, with 16 bases between them. The CDR3 loop is CASRPRGAVTDTQYF. Written as DNA, the CDR3 is TGCGCCAGCAGACCTCGGGGGGCGGTGACAGATACGCAGTATTTT.

The V call is TRBV27, the J call TRBJ2-4; possible D gene TRBD2, 5 bases. Germline values: CDR1 MNHEY, CDR2 SMNVEV (reference sequence). The CDR3 extends over 15 amino acids. V was trimmed by 5 bases and J by 5 bases, leaving 16 bases between them. The CDR3 sequence is CASSPHSGVENIQYF. Written as DNA, the CDR3 is TGTGCCAGCAGTCCCCACAGCGGAGTTGAAAACATTCAGTACTTC.

V is TRBV11-2 and J is TRBJ2-5, with 8 nucleotides matching TRBD1. This CDR3 has 14 residues. Germline values: CDR1 SGHAT, CDR2 FQNNGV. The junction had 4 bases not matched to a gene; V was cut back by 5 bases and J by 2 bases. CDR3: CASSKGQGQETQYF. In DNA form, the CDR3 reads TGTGCCAGCAGCAAAGGACAGGGTCAAGAGACCCAGTACTTC.

V is TRBV6-5 and J is TRBJ1-1, with TRBD1 matching 10 bases. In germline, CDR1 is MNHEY, CDR2 SVGAGI. The CDR3 spans 14 residues. After removal of 6 bases from V and 5 bases from J, the junction contained 6 bases not matched to a gene. CDR3 sequence (DNA): TGTGCCAGCAGGAGGGACAGGGGTGGTACTGAAGCTTTCTTT. The encoded protein is CASRRDRGGTEAFF.

This chain connects TRBV5-1 to TRBJ1-1; D might be TRBD1 (6 bases). Deletions cut 3 bases from V and 4 bases from J, with 13 bases between. The CDR3 length is 14 residues. The germline V gene has CDR1 SGHRS and CDR2 YFSETQ. The chain's CDR3 is CASSSQGRGTEAFF. CDR3 bases: TGCGCCAGCAGCTCACAGGGCCGAGGCACTGAAGCTTTCTTT.

The chain couples TRBV11-2 to TRBJ2-5; D not resolved. The V end lost 5 bases, the J end lost 1 base, and 5 bases lay between the germline ends. Germline-derived CDR1 and CDR2 are SGHAT and FQNNGV. CDR3 size: 12 residues. The CDR3 nucleotides read TGTGCCAGCAGCGCGTTCCAAGAGACCCAGTACTTC. Amino acids: CASSAFQETQYF. The full variable domain, completed using reference TRBV11-2 and TRBJ2-5, is EAGVAQSPRYKIIEKRQSVAFWCNPISGHATLYWYQQILGQGPKLLIQFQNNGVVDDSQLPKDRFSAERLKGVDSTLKIQPAKLEDSAVYLCASSAFQETQYFGPGTRLLVL.

CDR3 region: CASSSSRETQYF. DNA for the CDR3: TGTGCCAGCAGCTCCTCGCGAGAGACCCAGTACTTC. This sequence joins TRBV5-4 and TRBJ2-5, with D unclear. The V gene lost 3 bases and the J gene lost 4 bases, with 7 bases spanning the gap. The CDR3 runs to 12 residues. CDR1 SGHNT and CDR2 YYREEE come from the germline V gene (reference sequence).

This clone has only a few counts. The chain has TRBV4-1 and TRBJ2-7; D perhaps matches TRBD1 (6 bases). The CDR3 length is 13 residues. V was cut by 4 bases and J by 7 bases, with 14 bases left in between. Germline V gene sequence: CDR1 MGHRA, CDR2 YSYEKL. The CDR3: CASSLPGVGEQYF. CDR3 in DNA: TGCGCCAGCAGCCTACCAGGGGTTGGGGAGCAGTACTTC.

This rearrangement joins TRBV28 to TRBJ2-3; 8 positions agree with TRBD1. Germline V gives CDR1 MDHEN, CDR2 SYDVKM. Trimming at V came to 3 bases and at J to 1 base, leaving 3 bases not matched to a gene. This CDR3 is 15 amino acids long. The CDR3 nucleotides read TGTGCCAGCAGTTTTGGGACAGGAGGCACAGATACGCAGTATTTT. As protein: CASSFGTGGTDTQYF.

CDR3 residues: CASSSKTSGQETQYF. As DNA, the CDR3 is TGTGCCAGCAGCTCGAAGACTAGCGGGCAAGAGACCCAGTACTTC. The rearrangement uses TRBV5-4 and TRBJ2-5, with 10 bases matching TRBD2. Germline CDR1 reads SGHNT; CDR2 reads YYREEE (reference sequence). There are 15 residues in the CDR3. V lost 3 bases to trimming and J lost 2 bases; unmatched junction nucleotides: 4.

The genes are TRBV2 and TRBJ1-4; no clear D. Per the germline V gene, CDR1 is SNHLY and CDR2 is FYNNEI. This CDR3 spans 12 amino acids. Trimming cost V 7 bases and J 3 bases, with 6 bases left between them. CDR3 bases: TGTGCCAGCACATACTCTAATGAAAAACTGTTTTTT. The encoded protein is CASTYSNEKLFF.

On this clone: The identical CDR3 is also encoded by other nucleotide sequences in the sample. This rearrangement joins TRBV7-2 to TRBJ2-7; D not resolved. Deletions cut 1 base from V and 0 bases from J, with 13 bases between. This CDR3 has 16 residues. Germline V CDR1 and CDR2: SGHTA, FQGNSA. CDR3 loop: CASSLDPASSSYEQYF. CDR3 DNA: TGTGCCAGCAGCTTAGATCCAGCTTCGAGCTCCTACGAGCAGTACTTC. The entire variable domain, with the rest obtained from reference TRBV7-2 and TRBJ2-7, is as follows: GAGVSQSPSNKVTEKGKDVELRCDPISGHTALYWYRQSLGQGLEFLIYFQGNSAPDKSGLPSDRFSAERTGGSVSTLTIQRTQQEDSAVYLCASSLDPASSSYEQYFGPGTRLTVT.

This rearrangement joins TRBV11-2 to TRBJ2-7, with TRBD1 as a possible D gene (7 bases). The germline gives CDR1 SGHAT, CDR2 FQNNGV. V was clipped by 5 bases and J by 3 bases, with 17 bases between them. This CDR3 contains 15 residues. The CDR3 DNA reads as TGTGCCAGCAGCCCCTGGGGGGACAGACACTACGAGCAGTACTTC. Amino acid sequence: CASSPWGDRHYEQYF.

This sequence joins TRBV7-2 and TRBJ2-1, with TRBD2 matching 7 bases. The J segment lost 4 bases and the V segment lost 5 bases, leaving 11 bases of the junction unmatched. The germline CDR1 and CDR2 sequences are SGHTA and FQGNSA. This CDR3 spans 16 amino acids. CDR3 nucleotide sequence: TGTGCCAGCAGCATAGACGGCGGGAGATATTACAATGAGCAGTTCTTC. As protein: CASSIDGGRYYNEQFF.

The rearrangement links TRBV27 to TRBJ2-7; tentatively, D is TRBD1 (5 bases). Germline V gene lookup returns CDR1 MNHEY and CDR2 SMNVEV (reference sequence). This CDR3 has 12 residues. V lost 5 bases, J lost 0 bases, and 5 bases lay in between. In DNA form, the CDR3 reads TGTGCCAGCAGTCAGGGCTCCTACGAGCAGTACTTC. Translated: CASSQGSYEQYF.

The chain uses TRBV6-1 and TRBJ2-7, with D perhaps being TRBD1 or TRBD2 (6 bases each). The CDR3 length is 12 residues. Germline V gene sequence: CDR1 MNHNS, CDR2 SASEGT. The CDR3 sequence: CAGGRLLYEQYF. CDR3 coding DNA: TGTGCGGGGGGCAGGCTTTTATACGAGCAGTACTTC.

The chain has TRBV11-2 and TRBJ1-4; D is perhaps TRBD1 (6 bases). The CDR3 runs to 11 residues. The germline V and J ends were trimmed by 6 bases and 16 bases, with 15 bases remaining between them. Germline CDR1 reads SGHAT; CDR2 reads FQNNGV. Here the CDR3 reads CASSLQGNPFF. In DNA form, the CDR3 reads TGTGCCAGCAGTTTACAGGGAAATCCGTTTTTT. The whole variable domain, filled in from reference TRBV11-2 and TRBJ1-4, reads EAGVAQSPRYKIIEKRQSVAFWCNPISGHATLYWYQQILGQGPKLLIQFQNNGVVDDSQLPKDRFSAERLKGVDSTLKIQPAKLEDSAVYLCASSLQGNPFFGSGTQLSVL.

This chain uses TRBV5-1 with TRBJ2-7; possible D gene TRBD2, 6 bases. Germline V gene sequence: CDR1 SGHRS, CDR2 YFSETQ. V gave up 9 bases and J gave up 6 bases, with 25 bases separating them. The CDR3 is 15 residues long. The CDR3 region has the DNA TGCGCCACCACTCGGGACTTCGGTGTTCTTCGCGAGCAGTACTTC. The encoded protein is CATTRDFGVLREQYF.